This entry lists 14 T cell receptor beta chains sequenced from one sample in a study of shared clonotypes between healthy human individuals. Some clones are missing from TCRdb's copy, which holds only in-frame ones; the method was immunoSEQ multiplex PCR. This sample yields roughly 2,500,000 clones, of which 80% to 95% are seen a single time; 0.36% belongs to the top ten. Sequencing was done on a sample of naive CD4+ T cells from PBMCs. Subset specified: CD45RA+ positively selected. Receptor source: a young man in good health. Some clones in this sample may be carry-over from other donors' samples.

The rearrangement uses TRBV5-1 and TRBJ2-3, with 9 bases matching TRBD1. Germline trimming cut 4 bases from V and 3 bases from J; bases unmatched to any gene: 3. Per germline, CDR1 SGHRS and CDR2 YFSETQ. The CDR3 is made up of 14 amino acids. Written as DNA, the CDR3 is TGCGCCAGCAGCGTGACAGGGGGGACAGATACGCAGTATTTT. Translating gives CASSVTGGTDTQYF.

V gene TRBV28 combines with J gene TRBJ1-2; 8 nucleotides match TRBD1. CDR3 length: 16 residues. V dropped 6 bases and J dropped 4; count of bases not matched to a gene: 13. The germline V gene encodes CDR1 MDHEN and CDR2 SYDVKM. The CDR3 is CASRPGGLLIGYGYTF. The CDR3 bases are TGTGCCAGCAGACCAGGGGGCCTATTAATTGGCTATGGCTACACCTTC.

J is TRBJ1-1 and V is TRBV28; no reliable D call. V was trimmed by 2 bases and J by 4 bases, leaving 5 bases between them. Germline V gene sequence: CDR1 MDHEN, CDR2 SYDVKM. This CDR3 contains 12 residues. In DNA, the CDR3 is TGTGCCAGCAGTTTACCGCTCACTGAAGCTTTCTTT. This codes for CASSLPLTEAFF.

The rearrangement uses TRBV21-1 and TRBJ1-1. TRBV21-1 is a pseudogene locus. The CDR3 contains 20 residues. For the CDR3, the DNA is TGTGCCAGCATCACCGGAGCAAAGACGCGGCAGAAAAGACCGGACACTGAAGCTTTCTTT. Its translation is CASITGAKTRQKRPDTEAFF.

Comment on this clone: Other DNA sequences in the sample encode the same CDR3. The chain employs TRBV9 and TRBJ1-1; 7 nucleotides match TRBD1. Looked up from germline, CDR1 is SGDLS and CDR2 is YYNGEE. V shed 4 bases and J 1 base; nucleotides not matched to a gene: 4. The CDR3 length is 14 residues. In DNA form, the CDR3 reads TGTGCCAGCAGCCCGAGGACAGGGAACACTGAAGCTTTCTTT. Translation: CASSPRTGNTEAFF.

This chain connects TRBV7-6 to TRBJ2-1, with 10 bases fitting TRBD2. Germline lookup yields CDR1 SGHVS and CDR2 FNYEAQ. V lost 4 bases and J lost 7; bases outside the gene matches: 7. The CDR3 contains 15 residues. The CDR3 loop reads CASSSLGLAVNEQFF. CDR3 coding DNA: TGTGCCAGCAGCTCTTTAGGACTAGCGGTTAATGAGCAGTTCTTC.

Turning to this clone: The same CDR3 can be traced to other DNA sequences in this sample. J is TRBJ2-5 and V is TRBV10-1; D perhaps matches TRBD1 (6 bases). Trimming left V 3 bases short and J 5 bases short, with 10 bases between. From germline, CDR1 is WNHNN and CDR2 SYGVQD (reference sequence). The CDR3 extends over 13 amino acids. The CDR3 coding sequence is TGCGCCAGCAGTGACAGGGGTCTGGAGACCCAGTACTTC. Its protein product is CASSDRGLETQYF.

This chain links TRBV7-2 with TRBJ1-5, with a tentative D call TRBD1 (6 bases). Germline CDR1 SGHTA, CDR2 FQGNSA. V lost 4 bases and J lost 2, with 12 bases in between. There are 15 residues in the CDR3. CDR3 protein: CASSSQGSGNQPQHF. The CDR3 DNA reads TGTGCCAGCAGCTCACAGGGTTCGGGCAATCAGCCCCAGCATTTT.

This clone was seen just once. CDR3 residues: CATRTTVGNTEAFF. The CDR3 coding sequence is TGTGCCACCAGGACCACGGTCGGGAACACTGAAGCTTTCTTT. The chain carries TRBV15 and TRBJ1-1; D gene ambiguous. The germline gives CDR1 LNHNV, CDR2 YYDKDF (reference sequence). CDR3 length: 14 residues. V was trimmed by 6 bases and J by 1 base, leaving 12 bases between them.

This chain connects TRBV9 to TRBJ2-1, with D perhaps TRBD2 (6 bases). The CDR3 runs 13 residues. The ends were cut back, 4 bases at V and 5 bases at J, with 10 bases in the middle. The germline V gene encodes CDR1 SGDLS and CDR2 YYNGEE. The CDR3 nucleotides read TGTGCCAGCAGCCGGCTAGCGAACAATGAGCAGTTCTTC. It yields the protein CASSRLANNEQFF.

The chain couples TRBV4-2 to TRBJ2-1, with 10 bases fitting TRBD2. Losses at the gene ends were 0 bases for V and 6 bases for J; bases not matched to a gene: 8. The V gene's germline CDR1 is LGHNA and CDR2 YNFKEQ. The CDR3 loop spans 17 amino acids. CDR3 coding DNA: TGTGCCAGCAGCCAAGATAATCTAGCGGGAGTAAGCAATGAGCAGTTCTTC. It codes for CASSQDNLAGVSNEQFF.

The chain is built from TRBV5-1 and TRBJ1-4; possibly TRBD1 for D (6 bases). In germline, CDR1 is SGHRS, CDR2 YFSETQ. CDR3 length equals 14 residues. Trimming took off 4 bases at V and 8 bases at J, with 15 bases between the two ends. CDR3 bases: TGCGCCAGCAGCCGGGACATCATCGGGGAAAAACTGTTTTTT. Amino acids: CASSRDIIGEKLFF.

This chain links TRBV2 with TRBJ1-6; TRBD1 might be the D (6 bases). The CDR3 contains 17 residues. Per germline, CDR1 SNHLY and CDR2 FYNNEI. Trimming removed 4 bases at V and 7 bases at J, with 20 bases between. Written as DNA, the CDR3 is TGTGCCAGCAGTGGCCGAAGAGAGACAGGACGCAATTCACCCCTCCACTTT. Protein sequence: CASSGRRETGRNSPLHF.

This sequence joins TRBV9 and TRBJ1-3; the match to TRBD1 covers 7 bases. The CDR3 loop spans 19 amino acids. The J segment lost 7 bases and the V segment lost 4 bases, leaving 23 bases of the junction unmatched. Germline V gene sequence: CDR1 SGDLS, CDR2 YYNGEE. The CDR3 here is CASSNPGTEMFSGRNTIYF. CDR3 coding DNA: TGTGCCAGCAGCAACCCCGGGACAGAGATGTTTTCTGGAAGGAACACCATATATTTT.